Each of the 6 T cell receptor beta chains below was sequenced from the same sample in a study of CXCR3-negative and CXCR3-positive naive CD8 T cells. Researchers prepared the TRB cDNA libraries using 5' RACE with UMI labels. TCRdb reprocessed the 5' RACE reads and stores each CDR3 protein as one record, lacking DNA. There are about 66,000 distinct CDR3 sequences in the sample, with approximately 4.5% held by the top ten. Sequencing used naive CXCR3- CD8+ T cells from blood. Subset reported: CD45RO-CCR7+CD27+CD95- naive CD8+ T cells lacking CXCR3 (TNR3-). The receptors come from a human donor in good health. Some clones in this sample may be carry-over from other donors' samples.

The J gene is TRBJ2-1, the V gene TRBV4-1; TCRdb calls TRBD1, which cannot be checked without DNA. CDR1 and CDR2 from the germline V gene are MGHRA and YSYEKL. This CDR3 has 14 residues. CDR3 amino acids: CASSQGGTENEQFF.

V and J are TRBV29-1 and TRBJ2-1; absent DNA, TCRdb's TRBD1 call cannot be checked. This CDR3 has 13 residues. CDR1 and CDR2 from the germline V gene are SQVTM and ANQGSEA. This chain's CDR3 is CSVLETGINEQFF.

The V call is TRBV25-1, the J call TRBJ2-5; TCRdb reports TRBD1, a call that lacks DNA to check it against. Germline V gene data show CDR1 as MGHDK and CDR2 as SYGVNS. This CDR3 comprises 13 residues. The CDR3 is CASSALTGETQYF.

This chain uses TRBV9 with TRBJ2-2; TCRdb's D call, TRBD1, is unchecked because there is no DNA. CDR1 SGDLS and CDR2 YYNGEE come from the germline V gene. The CDR3 loop spans 15 amino acids. The CDR3 protein is CASSERQGSSGELFF.

The rearrangement links TRBV12-3 or TRBV12-4 to TRBJ2-1; the TCRdb D gene call, TRBD1, has no DNA to confirm it. The CDR3 contains 15 residues. The CDR3 protein is CASSLRPDALSEQFF.

The CDR3 loop reads CASAPLGDRTYGYTF. The genes are TRBV6-2 or TRBV6-3 and TRBJ1-2; the D call from TCRdb, TRBD1, cannot be confirmed without DNA. Germline V gene sequence: CDR1 MNHEY, CDR2 SVGEGT. This CDR3 has 15 amino acids.